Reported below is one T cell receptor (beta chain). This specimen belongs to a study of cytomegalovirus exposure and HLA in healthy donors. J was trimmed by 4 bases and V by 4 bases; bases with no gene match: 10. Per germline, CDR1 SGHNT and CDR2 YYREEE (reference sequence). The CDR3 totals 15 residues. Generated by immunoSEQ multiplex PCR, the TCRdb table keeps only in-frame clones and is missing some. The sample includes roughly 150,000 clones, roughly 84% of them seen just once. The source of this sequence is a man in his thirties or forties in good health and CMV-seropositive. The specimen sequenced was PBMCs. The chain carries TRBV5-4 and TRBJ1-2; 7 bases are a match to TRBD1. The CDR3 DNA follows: TGTGCCAGCAGCCTGGACAGGAGAGCTCTCTATGGCTACACCTTC. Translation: CASSLDRRALYGYTF.